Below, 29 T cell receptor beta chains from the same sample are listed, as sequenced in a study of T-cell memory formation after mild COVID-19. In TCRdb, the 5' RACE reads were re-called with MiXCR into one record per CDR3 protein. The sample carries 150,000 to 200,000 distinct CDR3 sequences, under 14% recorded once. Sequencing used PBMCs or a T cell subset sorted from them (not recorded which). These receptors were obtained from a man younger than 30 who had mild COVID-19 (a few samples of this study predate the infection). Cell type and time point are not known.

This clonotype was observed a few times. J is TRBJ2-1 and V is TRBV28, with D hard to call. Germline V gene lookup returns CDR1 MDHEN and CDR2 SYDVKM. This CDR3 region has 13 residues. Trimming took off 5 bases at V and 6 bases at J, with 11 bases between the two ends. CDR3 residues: CASSPPASNEQFF. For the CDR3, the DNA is TGTGCCAGCAGTCCTCCCGCTTCCAATGAGCAGTTCTTC.

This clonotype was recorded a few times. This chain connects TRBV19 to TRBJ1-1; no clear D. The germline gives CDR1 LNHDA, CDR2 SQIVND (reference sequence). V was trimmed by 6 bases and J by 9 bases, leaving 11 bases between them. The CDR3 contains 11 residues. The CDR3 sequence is CASREKGKAFF. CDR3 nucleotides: TGTGCCAGTAGAGAAAAAGGGAAAGCTTTCTTT.

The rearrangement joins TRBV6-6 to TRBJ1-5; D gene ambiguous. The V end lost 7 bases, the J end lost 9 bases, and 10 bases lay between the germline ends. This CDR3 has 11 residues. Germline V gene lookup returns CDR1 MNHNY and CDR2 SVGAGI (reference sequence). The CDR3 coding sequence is TGTGCCAGCACATCGGTGGGGCCCCAGCATTTT. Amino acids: CASTSVGPQHF.

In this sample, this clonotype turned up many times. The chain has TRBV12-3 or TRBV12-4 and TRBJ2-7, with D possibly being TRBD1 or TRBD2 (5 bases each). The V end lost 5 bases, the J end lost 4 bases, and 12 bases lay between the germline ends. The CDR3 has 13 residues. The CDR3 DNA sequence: TGTGCCAGCAGTCACGGGACCAAATACGAGCAGTACTTC. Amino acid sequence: CASSHGTKYEQYF.

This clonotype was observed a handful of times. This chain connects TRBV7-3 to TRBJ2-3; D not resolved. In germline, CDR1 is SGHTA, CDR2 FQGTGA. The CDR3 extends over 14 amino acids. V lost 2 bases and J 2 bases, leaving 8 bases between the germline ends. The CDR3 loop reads CASSLSWNTDTQYF. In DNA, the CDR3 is TGTGCCAGCAGCTTATCCTGGAACACAGATACGCAGTATTTT. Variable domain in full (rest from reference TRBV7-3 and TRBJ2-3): GAGVSQTPSNKVTEKGKYVELRCDPISGHTALYWYRQSLGQGPEFLIYFQGTGAADDSGLPNDRFFAVRPEGSVSTLKIQRTERGDSAVYLCASSLSWNTDTQYFGPGTRLTVL.

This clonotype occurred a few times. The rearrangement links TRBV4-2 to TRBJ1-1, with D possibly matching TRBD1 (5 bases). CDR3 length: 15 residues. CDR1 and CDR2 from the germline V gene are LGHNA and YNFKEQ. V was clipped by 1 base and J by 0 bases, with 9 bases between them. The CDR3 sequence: CASSQAPTVNTEAFF. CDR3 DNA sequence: TGTGCCAGCAGCCAAGCCCCGACAGTGAACACTGAAGCTTTCTTT.

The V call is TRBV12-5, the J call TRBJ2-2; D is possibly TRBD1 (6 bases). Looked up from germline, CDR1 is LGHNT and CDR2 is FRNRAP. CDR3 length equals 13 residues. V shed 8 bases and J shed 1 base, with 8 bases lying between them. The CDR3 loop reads CASRGKNTGELFF. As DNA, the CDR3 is TGTGCTAGTAGGGGGAAGAACACCGGGGAGCTGTTTTTT. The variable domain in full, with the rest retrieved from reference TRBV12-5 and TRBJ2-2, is DARVTQTPRHKVTEMGQEVTMRCQPILGHNTVFWYRQTMMQGLELLAYFRNRAPLDDSGMPKDRFSAEMPDATLATLKIQPSEPRDSAVYFCASRGKNTGELFFGEGSRLTVL.

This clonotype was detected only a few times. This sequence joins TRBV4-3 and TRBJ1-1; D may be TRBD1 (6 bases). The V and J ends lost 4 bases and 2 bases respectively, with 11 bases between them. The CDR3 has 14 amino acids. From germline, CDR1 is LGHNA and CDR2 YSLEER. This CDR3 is CASSPGQLNTEAFF. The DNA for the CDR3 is TGCGCCAGCAGCCCAGGACAGCTTAACACTGAAGCTTTCTTT.

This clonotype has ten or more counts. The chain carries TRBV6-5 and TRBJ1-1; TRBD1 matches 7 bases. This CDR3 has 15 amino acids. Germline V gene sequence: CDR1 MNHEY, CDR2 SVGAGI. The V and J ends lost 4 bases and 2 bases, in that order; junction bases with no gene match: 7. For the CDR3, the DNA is TGTGCCAGCAGTTCGACAGGGCAGGGAAACACTGAAGCTTTCTTT. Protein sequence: CASSSTGQGNTEAFF.

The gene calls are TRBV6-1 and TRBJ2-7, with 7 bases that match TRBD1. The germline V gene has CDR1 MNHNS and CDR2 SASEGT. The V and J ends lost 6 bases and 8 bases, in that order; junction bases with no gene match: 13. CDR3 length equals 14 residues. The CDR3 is CASSRDSYYEKQYV. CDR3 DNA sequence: TGTGCCAGCAGCCGGGACAGCTACTACGAGAAGCAGTACGTC.

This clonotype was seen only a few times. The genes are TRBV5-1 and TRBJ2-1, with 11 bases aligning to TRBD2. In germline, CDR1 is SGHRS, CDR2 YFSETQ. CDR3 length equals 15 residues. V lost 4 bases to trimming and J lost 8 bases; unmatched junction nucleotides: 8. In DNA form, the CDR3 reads TGCGCCAGCAGCCTAACGACTAGCGGGGTCGATGAGCAGTTCTTC. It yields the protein CASSLTTSGVDEQFF.

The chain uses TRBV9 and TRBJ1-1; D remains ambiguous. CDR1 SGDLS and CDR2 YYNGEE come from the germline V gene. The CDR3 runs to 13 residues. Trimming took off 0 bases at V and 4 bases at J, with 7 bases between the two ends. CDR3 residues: CASSVDPGTEAFF. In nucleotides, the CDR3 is TGTGCCAGCAGCGTAGACCCTGGCACTGAAGCTTTCTTT.

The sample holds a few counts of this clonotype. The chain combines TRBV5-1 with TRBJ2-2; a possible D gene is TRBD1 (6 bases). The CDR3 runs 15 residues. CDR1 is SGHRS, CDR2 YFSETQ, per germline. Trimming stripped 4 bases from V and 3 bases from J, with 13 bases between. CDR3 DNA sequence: TGCGCCAGCAGCCGGGACAACCGGGACACCGGGGAGCTGTTTTTT. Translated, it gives CASSRDNRDTGELFF.

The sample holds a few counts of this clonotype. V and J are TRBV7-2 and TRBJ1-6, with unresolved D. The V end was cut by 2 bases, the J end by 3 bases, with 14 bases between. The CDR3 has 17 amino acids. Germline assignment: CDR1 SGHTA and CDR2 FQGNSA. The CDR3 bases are TGTGCCAGCAGCTTACTTGGGAGTGCCATCTATAATTCACCCCTCCACTTT. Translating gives CASSLLGSAIYNSPLHF.

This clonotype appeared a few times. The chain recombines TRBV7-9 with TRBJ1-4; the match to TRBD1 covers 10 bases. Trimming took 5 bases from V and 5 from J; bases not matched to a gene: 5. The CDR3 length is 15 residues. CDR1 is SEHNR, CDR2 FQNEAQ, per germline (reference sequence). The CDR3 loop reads CASSLLTGGNEKLFF. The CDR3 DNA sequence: TGTGCCAGCAGCCTGCTGACAGGGGGCAATGAAAAACTGTTTTTT.

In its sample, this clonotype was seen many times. The CDR3 DNA follows: TGCAGCGTTGAAGCAGGTTCCTACGAGCAGTACTTC. It translates to CSVEAGSYEQYF. This sequence joins TRBV29-1 and TRBJ2-7; no clear D gene. The germline V gene has CDR1 SQVTM and CDR2 ANQGSEA. The V gene lost 1 base and the J gene lost 1 base, with 5 bases spanning the gap. This CDR3 region has 12 residues.

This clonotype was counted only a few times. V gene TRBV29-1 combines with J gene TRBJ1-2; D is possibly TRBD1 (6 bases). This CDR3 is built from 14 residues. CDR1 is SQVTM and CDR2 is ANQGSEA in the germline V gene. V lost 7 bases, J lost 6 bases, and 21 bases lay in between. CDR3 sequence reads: CSANRRDTLHGYTF. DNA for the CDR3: TGCAGCGCAAATCGTCGGGACACCCTTCATGGCTACACCTTC.

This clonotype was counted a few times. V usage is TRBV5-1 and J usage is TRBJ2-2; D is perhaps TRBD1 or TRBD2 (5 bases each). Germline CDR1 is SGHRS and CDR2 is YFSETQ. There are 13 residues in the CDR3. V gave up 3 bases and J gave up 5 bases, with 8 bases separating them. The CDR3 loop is CASSWGSTGELFF. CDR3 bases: TGCGCCAGCAGCTGGGGGTCGACCGGGGAGCTGTTTTTT.

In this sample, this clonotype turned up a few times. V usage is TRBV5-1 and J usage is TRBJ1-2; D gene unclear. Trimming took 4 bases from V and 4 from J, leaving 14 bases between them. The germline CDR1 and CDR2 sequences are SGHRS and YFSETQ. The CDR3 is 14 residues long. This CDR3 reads CASSPLEGTYGYTF. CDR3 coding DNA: TGCGCCAGCAGCCCGTTGGAGGGAACCTATGGCTACACCTTC.

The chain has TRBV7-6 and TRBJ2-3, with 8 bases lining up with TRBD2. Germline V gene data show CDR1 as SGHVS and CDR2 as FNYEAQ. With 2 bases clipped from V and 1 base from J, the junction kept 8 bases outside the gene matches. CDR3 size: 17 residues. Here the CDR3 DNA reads TGTGCCAGCAGCTTAAGCCCCCCCGGGGGGGGCACAGATACGCAGTATTTT. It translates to CASSLSPPGGGTDTQYF.

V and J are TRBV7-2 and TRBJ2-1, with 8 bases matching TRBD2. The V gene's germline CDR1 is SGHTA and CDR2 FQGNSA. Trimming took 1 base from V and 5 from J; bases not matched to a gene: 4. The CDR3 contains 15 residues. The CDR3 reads CASSLVAGINNEQFF. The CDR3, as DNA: TGTGCCAGCAGCTTAGTAGCGGGGATCAACAATGAGCAGTTCTTC.

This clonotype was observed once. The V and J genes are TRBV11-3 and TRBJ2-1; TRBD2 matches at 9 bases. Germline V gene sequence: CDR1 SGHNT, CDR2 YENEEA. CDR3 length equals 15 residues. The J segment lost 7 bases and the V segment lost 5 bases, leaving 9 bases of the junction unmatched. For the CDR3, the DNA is TGTGCCAGCAGCCCCGGACTAGCGAGGGGAAATGAGCAGTTCTTC. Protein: CASSPGLARGNEQFF.

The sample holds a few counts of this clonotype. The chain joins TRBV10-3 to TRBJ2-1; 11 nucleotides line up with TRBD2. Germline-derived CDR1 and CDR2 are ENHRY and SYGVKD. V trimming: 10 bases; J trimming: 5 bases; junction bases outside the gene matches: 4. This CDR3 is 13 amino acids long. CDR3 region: CATLAGGNNEQFF. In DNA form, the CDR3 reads TGTGCCACCCTAGCGGGGGGTAACAATGAGCAGTTCTTC.

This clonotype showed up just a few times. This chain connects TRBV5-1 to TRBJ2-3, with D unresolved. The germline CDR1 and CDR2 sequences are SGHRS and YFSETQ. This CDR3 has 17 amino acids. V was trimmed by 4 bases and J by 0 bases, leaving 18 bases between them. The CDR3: CASSLNMGPGSTDTQYF. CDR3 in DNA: TGCGCCAGCAGCCTTAACATGGGCCCAGGAAGCACAGATACGCAGTATTTT.

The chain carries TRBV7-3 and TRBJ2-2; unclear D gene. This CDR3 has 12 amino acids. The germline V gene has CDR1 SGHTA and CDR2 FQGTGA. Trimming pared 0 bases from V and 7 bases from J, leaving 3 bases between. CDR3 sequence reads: CASSLTNGELFF. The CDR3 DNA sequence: TGTGCCAGCAGCTTAACCAACGGGGAGCTGTTTTTT.

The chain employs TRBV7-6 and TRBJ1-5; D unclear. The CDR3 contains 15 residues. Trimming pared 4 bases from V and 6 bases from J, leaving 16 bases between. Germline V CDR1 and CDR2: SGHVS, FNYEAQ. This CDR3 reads CASSSASDGSQPQHF. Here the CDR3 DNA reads TGTGCCAGCAGCTCAGCTTCGGATGGAAGTCAGCCCCAGCATTTT.

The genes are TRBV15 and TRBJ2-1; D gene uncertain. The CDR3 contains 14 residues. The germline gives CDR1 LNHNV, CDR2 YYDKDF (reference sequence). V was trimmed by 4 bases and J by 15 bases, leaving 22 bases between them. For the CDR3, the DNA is TGTGCCACCAGCACATACGTTATGGGTACCACAATGTTCTTC. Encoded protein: CATSTYVMGTTMFF. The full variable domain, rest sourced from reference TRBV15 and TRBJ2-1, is DAMVIQNPRYQVTQFGKPVTLSCSQTLNHNVMYWYQQKSSQAPKLLFHYYDKDFNNEADTPDNFQSRRPNTSFCFLDIRSPGLGDTAMYLCATSTYVMGTTMFFGPGTRLTVL.

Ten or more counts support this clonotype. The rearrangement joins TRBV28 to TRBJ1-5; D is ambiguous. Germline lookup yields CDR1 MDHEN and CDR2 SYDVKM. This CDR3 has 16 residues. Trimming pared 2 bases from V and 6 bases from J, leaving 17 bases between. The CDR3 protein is CASSLLGILPRQPQHF. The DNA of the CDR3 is TGTGCCAGCAGTTTACTGGGGATACTACCGCGTCAGCCCCAGCATTTT.

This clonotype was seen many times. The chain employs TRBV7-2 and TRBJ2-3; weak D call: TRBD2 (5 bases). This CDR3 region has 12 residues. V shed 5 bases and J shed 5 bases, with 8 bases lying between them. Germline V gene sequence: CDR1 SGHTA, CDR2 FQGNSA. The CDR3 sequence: CASSPEGDTQYF. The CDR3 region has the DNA TGTGCCAGCAGCCCCGAGGGAGATACGCAGTATTTT.